This T cell receptor (beta chain) was observed in a study of cytomegalovirus exposure and HLA in healthy donors. As for the study in general: An early release of data contained 70 million to 95 million unique TCRs, which came from HLA-typed donors. Study-level findings and limits: Under in vitro conditions, three CMV-associated chains were confirmed as specific for CMV antigens. The classifier reportedly diagnosed cytomegalovirus status with high specificity and sensitivity.

Amplification used 60 Vbeta primers and 13 Jbeta primers. Only in-frame clones appear in the TCRdb table, and some are missing; sequencing was by immunoSEQ multiplex PCR. The sample includes 130,000 to 150,000 clones, roughly 62% of them seen just once. This clone was found a few times. The antigen remains unidentified. Sample: PBMCs. This receptor was identified in a man aged 55-75 years in good health and CMV-seronegative.

Here the CDR3 reads CASSLAVDEQFF. In DNA, the CDR3 is TGCGCCAGCAGCTTGGCGGTCGATGAGCAGTTCTTC. The chain couples TRBV5-1 to TRBJ2-1; unclear D gene. The CDR3 runs to 12 residues. The germline V gene encodes CDR1 SGHRS and CDR2 YFSETQ. V was pared by 0 bases and J by 8 bases, with 6 bases between. Supplemented by reference TRBV5-1 and TRBJ2-1, the full variable domain reads KAGVTQTPRYLIKTRGQQVTLSCSPISGHRSVSWYQQTPGQGLQFLFEYFSETQRNKGNFPGRFSGRQFSNSRSEMNVSTLELGDSALYLCASSLAVDEQFFGPGTRLTVL.